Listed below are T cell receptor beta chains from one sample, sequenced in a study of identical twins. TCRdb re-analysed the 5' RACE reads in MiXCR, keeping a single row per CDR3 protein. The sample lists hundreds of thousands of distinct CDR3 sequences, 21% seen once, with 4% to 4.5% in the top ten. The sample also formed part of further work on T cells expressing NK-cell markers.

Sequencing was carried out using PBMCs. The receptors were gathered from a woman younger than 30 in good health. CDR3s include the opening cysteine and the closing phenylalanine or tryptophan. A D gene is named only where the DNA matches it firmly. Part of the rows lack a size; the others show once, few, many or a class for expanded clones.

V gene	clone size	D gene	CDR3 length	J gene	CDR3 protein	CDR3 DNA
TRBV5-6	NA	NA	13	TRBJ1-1	CASSSFSRPEAFF	TGTGCCAGCAGCTCGTTCTCGAGGCCTGAAGCTTTCTTT
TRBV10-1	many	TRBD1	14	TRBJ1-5	CASRYRGLRQPQHF	TGCGCCAGCAGGTACAGGGGGCTTCGTCAGCCCCAGCATTTT
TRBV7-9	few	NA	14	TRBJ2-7	CASSPRTEQYEQYF	TGTGCCAGCAGTCCACGGACCGAACAGTACGAGCAGTACTTC
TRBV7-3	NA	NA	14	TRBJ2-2	CASSRGAYAGELFF	TGTGCCAGCAGCCGGGGAGCGTATGCCGGGGAGCTGTTTTTT
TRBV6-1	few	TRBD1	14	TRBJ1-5	CASSRGQGRQPQHF	TGTGCCAGCAGTCGCGGACAGGGTCGACAGCCCCAGCATTTT
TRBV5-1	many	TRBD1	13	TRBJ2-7	CASCRDRAYEQYF	TGCGCCAGCTGCCGGGACAGGGCCTACGAGCAGTACTTC
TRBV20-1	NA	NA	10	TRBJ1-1	CSARVGGAFF	TGCAGTGCTAGAGTGGGTGGAGCTTTCTTT
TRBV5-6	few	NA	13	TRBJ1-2	CASSLTRNYGYTF	TGTGCCAGCAGCTTAACCAGGAACTATGGCTACACCTTC
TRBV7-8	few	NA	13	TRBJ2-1	CASSPGRDNEQFF	TGTGCCAGCAGCCCCGGACGGGACAATGAGCAGTTCTTC
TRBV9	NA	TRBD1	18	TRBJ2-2	CASSQTKPGQLITGELFF	TGTGCCAGCAGCCAAACCAAACCGGGACAGTTAATCACCGGGGAGCTGTTTTTT